This T cell receptor (beta chain) was observed in a study of blood T cells in healthy people across ages (dated by TCRdb to about 2015). Broadly, across the study: In model experiments, roughly one uniquely barcoded TCR beta cDNA molecule per two T cells was captured by template switching. Using deep sequencing normalized with unique cDNA molecular identifiers, the study measured how TCR beta repertoire diversity changes with age. Donors were grouped into four age groups: young (average approximately 16 years), middle-aged (less than 40), aged (around 62) and long-lived (around 82). To avoid experimental bias, donors of different ages were distributed randomly across sequencing lanes. Two additional independent replicas of 1 million unique cDNA reads from the same blood draw were analyzed for two donors (one aged 18 to 29 and one aged 80 or older).

Systemically healthy Caucasian individuals from Russia, over 30 in total and aged about 6 to 95 years, were included as donors. Each donor gave 8.5 to 10 milliliters of peripheral blood, collected into EDTA-treated Vacutainer tubes. PBMCs were isolated by Ficoll-Paque density-gradient centrifugation, with at least 6 million obtained per sample. Total RNA, at least 6 micrograms per sample, was extracted from PBMCs with Trizol reagent. The percentages of naive CD45RAhigh/CD27high T cells were determined by flow cytometry on a PBMC aliquot from every donor. About this clonotype: Its antigen remains unidentified. No base-level quality is on record; no much larger clone is a single base apart.

Beyond this particular receptor, the publication reports: Observed TCR beta diversity correlated strongly with the percentage of naive T cells measured by flow cytometry. Total diversity estimates from one million sequenced T cells were considered lower bounds and underestimates. Observed TCR beta diversity per million T cells fell roughly linearly with age, and a significant reduction was already apparent by age around 44. The CMV infection status of donors was not known, potentially confounding age-related changes in expanded clonotypes. Conclusive comparison of naive and antigen-experienced compartments was prevented by the profiling of bulk unsorted PBMCs. Compared with the aged group, more naive CD4+ T cells, fewer expanded clones and increased TCR diversity were shown by the long-lived group, suggesting age selection.

CDR1 and CDR2 are read off the germline V gene (reference sequence) as MNHNY and SVGAGI. The cysteine opens and the phenylalanine closes a CDR3 of 16 amino acids. The CDR3 DNA has 48 bases and is translated from base 1. Library creation used 5' RACE. Sequenced using an Illumina HiSeq 2500. A second roughly 6 to 11 cycle PCR used a sample-barcoded 5' primer and a J-beta primer mix. Each TCR beta cDNA molecule received a unique molecular identifier from a template-switch 5' adaptor carrying 12 random nucleotides. At least 2.5 million CDR3-containing paired-end reads were obtained from each sample. First-strand cDNA synthesis was performed from all RNA using the Mint cDNA synthesis kit, with priming by a TRBC-specific oligonucleotide. Following uracil-DNA glycosylase treatment, a first 18-cycle PCR with universal primers M1SS and BC2_uni_R was performed on all cDNA. On the study's bioinformatics: Normalization of each sample was performed by random selection of 1 million high-quality reads, each carrying a distinct molecular identifier. Instead of being binned into consensus sequences, reads with shared molecular identifiers were discarded. CDR3 identification, clonotype clustering and error correction used MiTCR with a Q25 quality threshold and the strictest error-elimination algorithm. A nonparametric unseen species model using Euler transformation provided a lower-bound estimate of total TCR beta diversity. TCRdb applied fastp at Q25 and MiXCR to the public reads, then kept only in-frame beta chains. Every distinct CDR3 protein forms one entry, paired with its most common genes and DNA. None of the V and J calls come from the authors' own analysis; TCRdb made them. For this sample the table gives about 680,000 distinct CDR3 sequences, of which around 45% were detected only once. The leading ten clones occupy about a third of the sample.

The clonotype originates from a woman in her sixties or seventies in good health. Here the chain combines TRBV6-6 and TRBJ2-1; TRBD1 lines up with 10 middle nucleotides. The J call may not be correct, given that the DNA end is closer to TRBJ2-7. Sequenced input: blood. CDR3 reads: CASSSRQGASYNEQYF. The DNA reads TGTGCCAGCAGTTCCCGACAGGGGGCCTCCTACAATGAGCAGTACTTC.